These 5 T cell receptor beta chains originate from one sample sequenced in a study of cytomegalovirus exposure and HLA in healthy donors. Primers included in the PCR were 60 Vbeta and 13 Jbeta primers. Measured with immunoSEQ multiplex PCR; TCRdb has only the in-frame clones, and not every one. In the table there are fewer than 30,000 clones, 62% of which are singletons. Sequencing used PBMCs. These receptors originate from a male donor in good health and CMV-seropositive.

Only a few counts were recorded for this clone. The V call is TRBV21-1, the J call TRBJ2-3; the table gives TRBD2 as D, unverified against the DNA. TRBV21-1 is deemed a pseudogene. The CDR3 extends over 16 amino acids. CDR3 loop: CASSQPTSGGTDTQYF. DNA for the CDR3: TGTGCCAGCAGCCAACCGACTAGCGGGGGGACAGATACGCAGTATTTT.

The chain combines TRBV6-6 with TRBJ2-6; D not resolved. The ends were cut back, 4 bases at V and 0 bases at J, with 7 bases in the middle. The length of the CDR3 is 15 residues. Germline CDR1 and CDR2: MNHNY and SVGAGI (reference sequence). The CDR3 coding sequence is TGTGCCAGCAGTTCCCTTTTCTCTGGGGCCAACGTCCTGACTTTC. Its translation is CASSSLFSGANVLTF.

The CDR3 nucleotides read TGTGCCAGCAGCTCCTCGGGGGGCACTGAAGCTTTCTTT. Translating it yields CASSSSGGTEAFF. The chain is built from TRBV5-5 and TRBJ1-1, with D possibly TRBD1 on 5 matching bases. This CDR3 spans 13 amino acids. Trimming left V 3 bases short and J 4 bases short, with 10 bases between. Germline V gene sequence: CDR1 SGHKS, CDR2 YYEKEE (reference sequence).

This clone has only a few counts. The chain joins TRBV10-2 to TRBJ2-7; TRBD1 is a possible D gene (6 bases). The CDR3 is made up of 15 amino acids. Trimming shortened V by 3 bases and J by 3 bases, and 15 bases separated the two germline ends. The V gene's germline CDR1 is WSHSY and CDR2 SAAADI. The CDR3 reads CASSEEGGEIYEQYF. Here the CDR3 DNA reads TGCGCCAGCAGTGAAGAAGGGGGAGAGATCTACGAGCAGTACTTC.

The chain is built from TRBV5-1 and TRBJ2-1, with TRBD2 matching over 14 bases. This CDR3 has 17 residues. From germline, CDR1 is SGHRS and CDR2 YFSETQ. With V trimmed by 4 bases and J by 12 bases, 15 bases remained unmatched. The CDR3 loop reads CASSPGLAGVLGSGQFF. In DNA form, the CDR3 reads TGCGCCAGCAGCCCGGGACTAGCGGGAGTTCTAGGATCTGGGCAGTTCTTC.